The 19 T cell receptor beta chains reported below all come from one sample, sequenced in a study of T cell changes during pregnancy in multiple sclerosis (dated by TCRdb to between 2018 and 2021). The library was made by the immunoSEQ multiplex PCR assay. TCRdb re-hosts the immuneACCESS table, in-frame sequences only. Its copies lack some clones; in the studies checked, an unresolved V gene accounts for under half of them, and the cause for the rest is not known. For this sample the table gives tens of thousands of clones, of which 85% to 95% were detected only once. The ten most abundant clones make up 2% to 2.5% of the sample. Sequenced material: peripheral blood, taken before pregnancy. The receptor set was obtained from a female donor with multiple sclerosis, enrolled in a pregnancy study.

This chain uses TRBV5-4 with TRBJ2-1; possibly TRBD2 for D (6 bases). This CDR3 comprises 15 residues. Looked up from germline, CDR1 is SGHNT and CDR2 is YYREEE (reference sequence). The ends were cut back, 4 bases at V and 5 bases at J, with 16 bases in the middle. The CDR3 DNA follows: TGTGCCAGCAGCCCGGGGACTGGAACTGACAATGAGCAGTTCTTC. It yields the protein CASSPGTGTDNEQFF. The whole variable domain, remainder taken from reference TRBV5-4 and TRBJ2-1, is ETGVTQSPTHLIKTRGQQVTLRCSSQSGHNTVSWYQQALGQGPQFIFQYYREEENGRGNFPPRFSGLQFPNYSSELNVNALELDDSALYLCASSPGTGTDNEQFFGPGTRLTVL.

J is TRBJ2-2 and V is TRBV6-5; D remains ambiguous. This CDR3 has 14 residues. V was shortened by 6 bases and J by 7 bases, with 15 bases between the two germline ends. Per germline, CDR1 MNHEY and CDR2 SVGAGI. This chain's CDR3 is CASRTTSGNGELFF. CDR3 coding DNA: TGTGCCAGCAGGACAACCTCAGGAAACGGGGAGCTGTTTTTT.

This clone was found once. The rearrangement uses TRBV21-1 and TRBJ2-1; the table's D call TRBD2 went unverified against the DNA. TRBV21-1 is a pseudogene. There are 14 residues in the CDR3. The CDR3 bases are TGTGCCAGCAGCTTGGGGCGGGAGAACGATGAGCAGTTCTTC. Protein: CASSLGRENDEQFF.

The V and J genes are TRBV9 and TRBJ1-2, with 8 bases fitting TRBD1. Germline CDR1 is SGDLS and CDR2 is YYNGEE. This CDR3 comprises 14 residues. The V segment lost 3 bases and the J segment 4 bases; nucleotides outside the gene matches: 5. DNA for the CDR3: TGTGCCAGCAGCGGGGACAGGTTCGGCTATGGCTACACCTTC. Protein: CASSGDRFGYGYTF. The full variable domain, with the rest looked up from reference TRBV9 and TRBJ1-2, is DSGVTQTPKHLITATGQRVTLRCSPRSGDLSVYWYQQSLDQGLQFLIQYYNGEERAKGNILERFSAQQFPDLHSELNLSSLELGDSALYFCASSGDRFGYGYTFGSGTRLTVV.

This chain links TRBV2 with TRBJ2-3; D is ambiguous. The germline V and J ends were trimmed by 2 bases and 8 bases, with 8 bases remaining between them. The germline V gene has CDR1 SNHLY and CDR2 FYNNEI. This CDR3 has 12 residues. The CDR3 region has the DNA TGTGCCAGCAGTGAAAACATCCCTACGCAGTATTTT. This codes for CASSENIPTQYF. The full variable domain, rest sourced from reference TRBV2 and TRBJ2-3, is EPEVTQTPSHQVTQMGQEVILRCVPISNHLYFYWYRQILGQKVEFLVSFYNNEISEKSEIFDDQFSVERPDGSNFTLKIRSTKLEDSAMYFCASSENIPTQYFGPGTRLTVL.

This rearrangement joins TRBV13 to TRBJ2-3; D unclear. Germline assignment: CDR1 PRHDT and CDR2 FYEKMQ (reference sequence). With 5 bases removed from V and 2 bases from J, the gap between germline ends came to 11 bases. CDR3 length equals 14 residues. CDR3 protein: CASSPTGHTDTQYF. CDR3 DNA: TGTGCCAGCAGCCCTACGGGTCACACAGATACGCAGTATTTT. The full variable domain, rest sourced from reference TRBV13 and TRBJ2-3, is AAGVIQSPRHLIKEKRETATLKCYPIPRHDTVYWYQQGPGQDPQFLISFYEKMQSDKGSIPDRFSAQQFSDYHSELNMSSLELGDSALYFCASSPTGHTDTQYFGPGTRLTVL.

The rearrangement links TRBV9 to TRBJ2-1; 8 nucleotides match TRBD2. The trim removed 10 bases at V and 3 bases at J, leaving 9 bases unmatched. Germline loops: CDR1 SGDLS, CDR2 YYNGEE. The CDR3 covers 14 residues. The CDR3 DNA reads TGTGCCTCTAGCCCCAGCGGGAGCTACAATGAGCAGTTCTTC. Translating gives CASSPSGSYNEQFF.

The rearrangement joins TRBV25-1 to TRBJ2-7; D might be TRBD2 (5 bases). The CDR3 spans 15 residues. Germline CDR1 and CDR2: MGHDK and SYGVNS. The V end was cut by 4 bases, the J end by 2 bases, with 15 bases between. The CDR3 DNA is TGTGCCAGCAGTGGACCGGGGTACATTACCTACGAGCAGTACTTC. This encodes CASSGPGYITYEQYF.

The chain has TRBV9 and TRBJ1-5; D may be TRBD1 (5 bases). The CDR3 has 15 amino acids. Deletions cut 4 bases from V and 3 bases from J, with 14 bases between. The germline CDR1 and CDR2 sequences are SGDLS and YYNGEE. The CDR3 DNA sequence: TGTGCCAGCAGCCTCTCAGGAGGGGCCAATCAGCCCCAGCATTTT. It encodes CASSLSGGANQPQHF.

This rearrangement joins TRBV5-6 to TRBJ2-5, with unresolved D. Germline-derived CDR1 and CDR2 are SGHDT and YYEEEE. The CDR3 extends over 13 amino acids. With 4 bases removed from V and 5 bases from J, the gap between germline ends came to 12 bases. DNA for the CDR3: TGTGCCAGCAGCCCCGATACTCGGGAGACCCAGTACTTC. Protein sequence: CASSPDTRETQYF.

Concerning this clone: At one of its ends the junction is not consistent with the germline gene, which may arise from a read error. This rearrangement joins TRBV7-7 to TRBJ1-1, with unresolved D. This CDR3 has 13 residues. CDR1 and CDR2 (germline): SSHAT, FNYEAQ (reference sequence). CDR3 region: CASSLTANTEAFF. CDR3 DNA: TGTGCTAGCAGCTTAACAGCGAACACTGAAGCTTTCTTT.

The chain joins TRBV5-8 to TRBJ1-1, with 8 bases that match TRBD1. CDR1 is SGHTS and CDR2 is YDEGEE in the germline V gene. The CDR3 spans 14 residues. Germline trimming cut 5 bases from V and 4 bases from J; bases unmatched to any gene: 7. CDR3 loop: CASRTGGRVTEAFF. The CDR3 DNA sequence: TGTGCCAGCAGAACAGGGGGTCGCGTCACTGAAGCTTTCTTT.

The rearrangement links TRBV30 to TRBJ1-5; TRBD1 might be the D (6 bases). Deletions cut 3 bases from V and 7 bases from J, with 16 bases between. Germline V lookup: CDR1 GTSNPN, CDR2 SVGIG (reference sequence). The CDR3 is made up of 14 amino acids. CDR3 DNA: TGTGCCTGGAGCGGAACAGGGAGAGGCCAGCCCCAGCATTTT. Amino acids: CAWSGTGRGQPQHF.

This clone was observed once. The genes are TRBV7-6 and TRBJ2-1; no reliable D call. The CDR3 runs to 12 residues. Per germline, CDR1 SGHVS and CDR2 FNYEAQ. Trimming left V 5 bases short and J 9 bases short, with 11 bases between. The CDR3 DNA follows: TGTGCCAGCAGCCAAGATCAGTTTGAGCAGTTCTTC. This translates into CASSQDQFEQFF.

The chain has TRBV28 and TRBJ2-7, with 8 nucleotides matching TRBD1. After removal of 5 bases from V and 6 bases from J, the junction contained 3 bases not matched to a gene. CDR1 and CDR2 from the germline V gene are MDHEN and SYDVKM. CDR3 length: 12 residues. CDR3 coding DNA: TGTGCCAGCAGTCTGGACAGGGCCGAGCAGTACTTC. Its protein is CASSLDRAEQYF.

For the CDR3, the DNA is TGTGCCAGCAGCTACCGGGACAGGAGTAGGGATGAGCAGTTCTTC. Residues: CASSYRDRSRDEQFF. The J gene is TRBJ2-1, the V gene TRBV21-1; no check of the table's D call, TRBD1, against the DNA was made. TRBV21-1 is a recognized pseudogene. CDR3 size: 15 residues.

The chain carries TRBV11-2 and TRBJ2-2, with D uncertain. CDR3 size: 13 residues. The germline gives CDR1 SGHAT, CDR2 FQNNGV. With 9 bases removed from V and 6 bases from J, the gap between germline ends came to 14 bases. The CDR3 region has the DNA TGTGCCAGTCCGCGACCGGGTTCCGGGGAGCTGTTTTTT. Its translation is CASPRPGSGELFF.

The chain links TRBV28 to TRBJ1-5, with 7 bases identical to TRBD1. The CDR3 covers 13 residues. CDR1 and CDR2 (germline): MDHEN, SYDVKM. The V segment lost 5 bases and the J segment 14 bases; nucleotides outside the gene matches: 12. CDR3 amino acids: CASSPLTGDVKHF. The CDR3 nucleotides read TGTGCCAGCAGTCCCCTTACAGGGGACGTAAAGCATTTT. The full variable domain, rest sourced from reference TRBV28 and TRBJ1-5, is DVKVTQSSRYLVKRTGEKVFLECVQDMDHENMFWYRQDPGLGLRLIYFSYDVKMKEKGDIPEGYSVSREKKERFSLILESASTNQTSMYLCASSPLTGDVKHFGDGTRLSIL.

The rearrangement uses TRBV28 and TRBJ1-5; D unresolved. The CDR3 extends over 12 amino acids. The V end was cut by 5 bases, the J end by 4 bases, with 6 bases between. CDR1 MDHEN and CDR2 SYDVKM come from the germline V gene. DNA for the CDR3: TGTGCCAGCAGTATCTTAAATCAGCCCCAGCATTTT. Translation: CASSILNQPQHF.